These 14 T cell receptor beta chains were all obtained from the same sample, sequenced in a study of T cells after yellow fever vaccination. TCRdb reanalysed the 5' RACE reads using MiXCR and keeps one entry per CDR3 protein. The repertoire consists of around 590,000 distinct CDR3 sequences, with 9% to 15% occurring once and the leading ten covering under 15%. Specimen: PBMCs, collected on the day of the yellow fever booster vaccination. The receptors stem from a man younger than 45 who received the YFV17D yellow fever vaccine.

The rearrangement links TRBV7-3 to TRBJ2-5, with D possibly being TRBD1 (5 bases). V shed 0 bases and J shed 0 bases, with 8 bases lying between them. There are 15 residues in the CDR3. Germline V gene data show CDR1 as SGHTA and CDR2 as FQGTGA. Here the CDR3 DNA reads TGTGCCAGCAGCTTAACAGGGGAATACCAAGAGACCCAGTACTTC. This sequence encodes CASSLTGEYQETQYF.

The CDR3 here is CASSLTGSRNTEAFF. The CDR3 bases are TGTGCCAGCAGCTTGACAGGATCCCGGAACACTGAAGCTTTCTTT. J is TRBJ1-1 and V is TRBV6-2 or TRBV6-3; TRBD1 is a possible D gene (6 bases). The CDR3 is made up of 15 amino acids. V lost 6 bases, J lost 1 base, and 15 bases lay in between. Germline values: CDR1 MNHEY, CDR2 SVGEGT.

This clonotype was found a few times. The chain has TRBV3-1 and TRBJ2-5; D ambiguous. V was pared by 2 bases and J by 14 bases, with 12 bases between. CDR1 and CDR2 (germline): LGHDT, YNNKEL (reference sequence). This CDR3 contains 11 residues. CDR3: CASSQLKQVYF. CDR3 coding DNA: TGTGCCAGCAGCCAACTAAAGCAGGTTTACTTC.

This clonotype was counted between two and nine times. V is TRBV12-3 or TRBV12-4 and J is TRBJ2-7; 7 nucleotides line up with TRBD2. The trim removed 4 bases at V and 3 bases at J, leaving 9 bases unmatched. The CDR3 has 15 residues. The CDR3 protein is CASSSSSGEYYEQYF. For the CDR3, the DNA is TGTGCCAGCAGTTCGTCTAGCGGAGAGTACTACGAGCAGTACTTC.

The chain joins TRBV4-2 to TRBJ2-1; D may correspond to TRBD1 or TRBD2 (5 bases each). V gave up 4 bases and J gave up 4 bases, with 17 bases separating them. CDR1 is LGHNA and CDR2 is YNFKEQ in the germline V gene. This CDR3 has 16 residues. The CDR3 DNA reads TGTGCCAGCAGCCTCGGGGCAGACCAAGAATACAATGAGCAGTTCTTC. Translated, it gives CASSLGADQEYNEQFF.

This clonotype was found a few times. The gene calls are TRBV18 and TRBJ1-2; the D gene is possibly TRBD1 (5 bases). V shed 2 bases and J shed 6 bases, with 10 bases lying between them. Germline CDR1 is KGHSH and CDR2 is LQKENI. The CDR3 is 13 amino acids. The CDR3 loop reads CASSPRDGNGYTF. The CDR3 bases are TGTGCCAGCTCACCAAGGGACGGGAATGGCTACACCTTC. Filled out from reference TRBV18 and TRBJ1-2, the complete variable domain reads NAGVMQNPRHLVRRRGQEARLRCSPMKGHSHVYWYRQLPEEGLKFMVYLQKENIIDESGMPKERFSAEFPKEGPSILRIQQVVRGDSAAYFCASSPRDGNGYTFGSGTRLTVV.

This chain connects TRBV7-2 to TRBJ1-3; 9 bases align to TRBD1. CDR1 is SGHTA and CDR2 is FQGNSA in the germline V gene. J was trimmed by 7 bases and V by 4 bases; bases with no gene match: 5. CDR3 length: 14 residues. The CDR3 bases are TGTGCCAGCAGCTGGAGGACAGGGGAGAACACCATATATTTT. Translating it yields CASSWRTGENTIYF.

CDR3 region: CASSLGTGIYSPLHF. Here the CDR3 DNA reads TGTGCCAGCAGCTTAGGGACAGGGATTTATTCACCCCTCCACTTT. This rearrangement joins TRBV11-2 to TRBJ1-6; 8 bases fit TRBD1. This CDR3 spans 15 amino acids. J lost 8 bases, V lost 1 base, and 4 bases had no gene match. Germline V gene lookup returns CDR1 SGHAT and CDR2 FQNNGV.

This chain joins TRBV5-1 and TRBJ1-1; D uncertain. Trimming cost V 0 bases and J 1 base, with 10 bases left between them. The CDR3 spans 15 residues. Germline CDR1 SGHRS, CDR2 YFSETQ. The CDR3 DNA sequence: TGCGCCAGCAGCTTGGCCGCGTTGGGGAACACTGAAGCTTTCTTT. The encoded protein is CASSLAALGNTEAFF.

There are a few counts of this clonotype. J is TRBJ1-5 and V is TRBV7-2; tentative D call: TRBD1 (6 bases). The V end was cut by 1 base, the J end by 6 bases, with 13 bases between. CDR3 length: 15 amino acids. The germline V gene encodes CDR1 SGHTA and CDR2 FQGNSA. The CDR3 loop reads CASSLVGGECQPQHF. Written as DNA, the CDR3 is TGTGCCAGCAGCTTAGTGGGGGGCGAGTGTCAGCCCCAGCATTTT.

V and J are TRBV30 and TRBJ2-7; no reliable D call. V was trimmed by 0 bases and J by 0 bases, leaving 12 bases between them. Looked up from germline, CDR1 is GTSNPN and CDR2 is SVGIG (reference sequence). This CDR3 has 15 residues. The CDR3 DNA follows: TGTGCCTGGAGTGTACGACTGTCGAGCTCCTACGAGCAGTACTTC. This sequence encodes CAWSVRLSSSYEQYF.

This chain links TRBV5-1 with TRBJ1-1; 9 bases line up with TRBD1. The junction had 5 bases not matched to a gene; V was cut back by 4 bases and J by 7 bases. This CDR3 has 13 amino acids. Germline V CDR1 and CDR2: SGHRS, YFSETQ. In DNA, the CDR3 is TGCGCCAGCAGCGTGGGACAGGGTTTTGAAGCTTTCTTT. This encodes CASSVGQGFEAFF.

The chain recombines TRBV5-5 with TRBJ2-1, with TRBD2 as a possible D gene (6 bases). Trimming took off 0 bases at V and 4 bases at J, with 11 bases between the two ends. The CDR3 is 15 amino acids. Germline V gene lookup returns CDR1 SGHKS and CDR2 YYEKEE (reference sequence). The CDR3 bases are TGTGCCAGCAGCTTGGTGGGAGGTGGTTACAATGAGCAGTTCTTC. Protein: CASSLVGGGYNEQFF. Full variable domain (outside the CDR3, taken from reference TRBV5-5 and TRBJ2-1): DAGVTQSPTHLIKTRGQQVTLRCSPISGHKSVSWYQQVLGQGPQFIFQYYEKEERGRGNFPDRFSARQFPNYSSELNVNALLLGDSALYLCASSLVGGGYNEQFFGPGTRLTVL.

The chain combines TRBV29-1 with TRBJ2-7; no clear D. The CDR3 extends over 13 amino acids. V lost 6 bases to trimming and J lost 0 bases, with 12 bases between them. Germline CDR1 and CDR2: SQVTM and ANQGSEA. The CDR3 protein is CSVVAISSYEQYF. Here the CDR3 DNA reads TGCAGCGTAGTCGCAATCAGCTCCTACGAGCAGTACTTC.